This is a list of T cell receptor beta chains from one sample in a study of CD8+ T cells in alopecia areata. Using immunoSEQ multiplex PCR, the repertoire was profiled, and TCRdb retains in-frame clones only, with some absent. The data show 60,000 to 90,000 clones, around 66% seen once. The sequencing here drew on CD8+ T cells sorted from blood, taken at week 24, from a patient treated with tofacitinib. The source of these receptors is a human donor with alopecia areata. The CDR3 runs from the conserved cysteine through the conserved F or W. The D gene is left open where the match is weak. The size entry is marked missing in some rows and otherwise reads once, few, many or a size class.

len	v_gene	d_gene	j_gene	abundance	CDR3nt	CDR3aa
14	TRBV5-1	NA	TRBJ1-1	NA	TGCGCCAGCAGCTTGGAGGCGTCCGGCACTGAAGCTTTCTTT	CASSLEASGTEAFF
15	TRBV30	TRBD2	TRBJ2-1	NA	TGTGCCTGCCTAGCGACTAGCGGGAAGGACAATGAGCAGTTCTTC	CACLATSGKDNEQFF
13	TRBV27	TRBD2	TRBJ2-1	NA	TGTGCCGCGGCTAGCGGAGGGTACAATGAGCAGTTCTTC	CAAASGGYNEQFF
14	TRBV19	NA	TRBJ2-4	NA	TGTGCCAGGCAGGAGGAAGTTGGCAAAATCATTCAGTACTTC	CARQEEVGKIIQYF
15	TRBV6-5	TRBD2	TRBJ2-1	NA	TGTGCCAGCAGTTACCTAGCGGAGGCCTACAATGAGCAGTTCTTC	CASSYLAEAYNEQFF
17	TRBV7-8	TRBD2	TRBJ2-3	NA	TGTGCCAGCAGCTTATGGGTCCTAGCGGGGGGAACAGATACGCAGTATTTT	CASSLWVLAGGTDTQYF
14	TRBV15	NA	TRBJ2-7	NA	TGTGCCACCAGCAGAGACGGGAGCAGGTACGAGCAGTACTTC	CATSRDGSRYEQYF
15	TRBV29-1	NA	TRBJ1-1	NA	TGCAGCGCGTCCCGGGACTACCCTTTGCTCACTGAAGCTTTCTTT	CSASRDYPLLTEAFF
14	TRBV27	TRBD2	TRBJ2-7	once	TGTGCCAGCAGTTTAGGACTAGCGGGAGGAGAGCAGTACTTC	CASSLGLAGGEQYF
14	TRBV27	NA	TRBJ1-2	once	TGTGCCAGCAGCCTGACCGGGACTAACTATGGCTACACCTTC	CASSLTGTNYGYTF